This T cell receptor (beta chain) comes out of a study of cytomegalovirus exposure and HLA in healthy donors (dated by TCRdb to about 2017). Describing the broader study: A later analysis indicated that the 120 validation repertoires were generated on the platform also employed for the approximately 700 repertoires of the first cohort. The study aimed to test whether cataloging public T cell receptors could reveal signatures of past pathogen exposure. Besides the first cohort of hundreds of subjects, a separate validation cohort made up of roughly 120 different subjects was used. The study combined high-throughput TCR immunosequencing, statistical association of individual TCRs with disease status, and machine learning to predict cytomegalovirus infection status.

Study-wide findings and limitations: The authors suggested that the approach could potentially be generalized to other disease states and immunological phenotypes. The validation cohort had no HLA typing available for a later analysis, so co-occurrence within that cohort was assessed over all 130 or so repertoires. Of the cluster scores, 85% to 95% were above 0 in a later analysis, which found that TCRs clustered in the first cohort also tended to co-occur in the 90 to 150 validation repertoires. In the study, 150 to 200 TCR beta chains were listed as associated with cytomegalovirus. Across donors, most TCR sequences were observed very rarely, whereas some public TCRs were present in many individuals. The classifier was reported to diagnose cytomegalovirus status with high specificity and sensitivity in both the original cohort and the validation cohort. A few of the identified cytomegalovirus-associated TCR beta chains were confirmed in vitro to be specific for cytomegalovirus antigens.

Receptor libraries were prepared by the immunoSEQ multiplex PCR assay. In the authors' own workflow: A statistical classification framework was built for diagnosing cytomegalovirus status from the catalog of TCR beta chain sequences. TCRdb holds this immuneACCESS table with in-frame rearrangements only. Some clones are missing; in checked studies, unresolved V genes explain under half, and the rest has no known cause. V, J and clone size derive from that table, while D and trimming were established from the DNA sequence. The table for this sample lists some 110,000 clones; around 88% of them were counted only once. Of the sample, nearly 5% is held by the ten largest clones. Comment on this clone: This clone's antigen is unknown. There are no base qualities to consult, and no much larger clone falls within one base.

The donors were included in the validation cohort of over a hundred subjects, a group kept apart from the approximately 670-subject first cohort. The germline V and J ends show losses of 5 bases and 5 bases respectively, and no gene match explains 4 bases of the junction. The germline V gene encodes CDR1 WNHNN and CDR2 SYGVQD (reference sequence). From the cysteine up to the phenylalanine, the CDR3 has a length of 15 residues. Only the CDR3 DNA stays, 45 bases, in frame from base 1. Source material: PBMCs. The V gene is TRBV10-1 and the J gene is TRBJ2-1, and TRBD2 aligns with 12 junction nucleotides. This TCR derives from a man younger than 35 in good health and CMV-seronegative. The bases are TGCGCCAGCAGTCCCCCTAGCGGGAGGGACAATGAGCAGTTCTTC. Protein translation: CASSPPSGRDNEQFF.